A selection of T cell receptor beta chains follows, all from one sample in a study of blood T cell repertoires in COVID-19. Sequencing was performed with immunoSEQ multiplex PCR; in TCRdb, only in-frame clones are kept and a portion is missing. Of 150,000 to 200,000 clones in the sample, 80% to 90% were seen once. Sequencing was performed on peripheral blood. The source is a man aged 65 to 79 with active or convalescent COVID-19. CDR3s include the opening cysteine and the closing phenylalanine or tryptophan.

J gene | V gene | CDR3 protein
TRBJ1-5 | TRBV4-3 | CASSQTTDRGNQPQHF
TRBJ2-3 | TRBV19 | CASSIMLAASTDTQYF
TRBJ1-1 | TRBV6-5 | CATSRGSNYEAFF
TRBJ1-3 | TRBV27 | CASSPYDSGNTIYF
TRBJ1-5 | TRBV5-5 | CASSQVPGQGASQPQHF
TRBJ1-5 | TRBV19 | CASSIEGGRQPQHF
TRBJ1-2 | TRBV7-2 | CASSTSDRGGYGYTF
TRBJ1-3 | TRBV11-2 | CASRLGPGGNTIYF
TRBJ2-1 | TRBV10-3 | CAISGGTGREYYNEQFF
TRBJ1-6 | TRBV6-5 | CASSYRDSLYSPLHF
TRBJ2-1 | TRBV15 | CATSRQGINEQFF
TRBJ1-6 | TRBV6-2/TRBV6-3 | CASSKYQGAYSSPLHF
TRBJ2-4 | TRBV7-2 | CASSLVGLAGGRLDIQYF
TRBJ1-2 | TRBV28 | CASSRQGLGYTF